This T cell receptor (beta chain) was found in a study of neurological immune-mediated disorders. Regarding the study as a whole: HTLV-1-associated myelopathy had the most TCR clonal expansion, whereas multiple sclerosis had the least (lower than in healthy controls).

V was shortened by 0 bases and J by 7 bases, with 8 bases between the two germline ends. There are 13 residues in the CDR3. CDR1 is SGHRS, CDR2 YFSETQ, per germline. This clonotype was recorded many times. Its antigen remains unknown. With 10-nucleotide random UMIs included, cDNA was synthesized by 5'RACE. The output of every sequencing run exceeded 200 million TCR-beta sequences, derived from 15-18 subjects. TCRdb independently ran MiXCR on the 5' RACE reads; one entry per CDR3 protein. The sample contains under 90,000 distinct CDR3 sequences, 9.4% of which appear only once. Unsorted libraries were derived from 2 million PBMCs stored at -80 C.

The source material was PBMCs. This receptor was identified in a man aged 45 to 65 in good health. This rearrangement joins TRBV5-1 to TRBJ2-1; perhaps TRBD2 as D (5 bases). CDR3 coding DNA: TGCGCCAGCAGCTTGGCCCGGAGGAATGAGCAGTTCTTC. It yields the protein CASSLARRNEQFF.